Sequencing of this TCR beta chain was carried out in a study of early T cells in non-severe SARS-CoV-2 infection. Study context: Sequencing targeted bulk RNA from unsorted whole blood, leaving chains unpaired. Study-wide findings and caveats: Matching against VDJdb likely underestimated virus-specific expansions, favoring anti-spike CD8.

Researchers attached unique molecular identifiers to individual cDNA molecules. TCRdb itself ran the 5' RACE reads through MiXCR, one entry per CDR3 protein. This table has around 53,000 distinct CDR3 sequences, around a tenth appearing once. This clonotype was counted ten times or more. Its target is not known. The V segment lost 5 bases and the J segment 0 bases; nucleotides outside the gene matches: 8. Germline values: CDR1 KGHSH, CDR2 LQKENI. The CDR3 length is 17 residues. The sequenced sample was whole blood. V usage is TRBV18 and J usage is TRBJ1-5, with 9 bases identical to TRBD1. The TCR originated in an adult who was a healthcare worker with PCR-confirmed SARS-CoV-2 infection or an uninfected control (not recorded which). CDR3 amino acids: CASSSFGTGNSNQPQHF. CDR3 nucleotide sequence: TGTGCCAGCTCATCCTTCGGGACAGGGAATAGCAATCAGCCCCAGCATTTT. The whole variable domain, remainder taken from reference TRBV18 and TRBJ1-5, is NAGVMQNPRHLVRRRGQEARLRCSPMKGHSHVYWYRQLPEEGLKFMVYLQKENIIDESGMPKERFSAEFPKEGPSILRIQQVVRGDSAAYFCASSSFGTGNSNQPQHFGDGTRLSIL.